The present T cell receptor (beta chain) was sequenced within a study of cytomegalovirus exposure and HLA in healthy donors. Study conclusions and caveats: In an earlier analysis, in fewer than 700 donors, most V segments appeared productive either ~90% or ~30% of the time.

Germline loops: CDR1 SGHTS, CDR2 YDEGEE. The CDR3 spans 14 residues. The trim removed 7 bases at V and 1 base at J, leaving 8 bases unmatched. PCR used 60 Vbeta primers and 13 Jbeta primers. Libraries were prepared by immunoSEQ multiplex PCR; TCRdb keeps only in-frame clonotypes and omits some of them. The sample lists around 100,000 clones; 65% to 75% were seen once. To note about this clone: Its antigen is not known.

This chain connects TRBV5-8 to TRBJ2-7; 7 bases match TRBD1. The TCR sequence derives from a man aged 30 to 45 in good health and CMV-seropositive. Sequenced sample: PBMCs. The CDR3 DNA is TGTGCCAGCGGATGGACAGGTCCGTCCTACGAGCAGTACTTC. Amino acid sequence: CASGWTGPSYEQYF.